This entry is about one T cell receptor beta chain. In the source study's methods: Counts of nucleated cells, estimated from reference gene primer amplification, were obtained. Using immunoSEQ multiplex PCR, the repertoire was profiled, and TCRdb retains in-frame clones only, with some absent. The V and J calls and clone size were taken over from that table, and D and trimming were inferred from the DNA. The profile covers a few hundred thousand clones, with 80% to 90% appearing a single time and less than 2.5% taken by the ten largest. Enrollees, about 18 to 89 years old, lived in about two dozen US areas. Trimming stripped 5 bases from V and 7 bases from J, with 9 bases between. The CDR3 totals 12 residues. CDR1 and CDR2 from the germline V gene are MNHEY and SMNVEV (reference sequence). The data derive from a study of blood T cell repertoires in COVID-19.

Sequences were obtained from PBMCs or T cells enriched from blood (not recorded which). The source is a man aged 25 to 40 who had recovered from COVID-19. This chain links TRBV27 with TRBJ2-1; D is perhaps TRBD2 (6 bases). CDR3: CASSVGRNEQFF. CDR3 nucleotides: TGTGCCAGCAGTGTAGGGAGGAATGAGCAGTTCTTC.